The 2 T cell receptor beta chains presented below share a single source sample, sequenced in a study of blood T cell repertoires in COVID-19. Sequenced by immunoSEQ multiplex PCR; TCRdb stores in-frame clones only, minus some. The table shows 250,000 to 300,000 clones, with roughly 90% occurring only once. Sequenced sample: PBMCs or T cells enriched from blood (not recorded which). The receptors stem from a woman aged 30 to 39 who had recovered from COVID-19.

The V gene is TRBV5-1, the J gene TRBJ1-2, with TRBD1 matching 9 bases. This CDR3 has 14 residues. J gave up 6 bases and V 2 bases, and 5 bases lay outside the gene matches. In germline, CDR1 is SGHRS, CDR2 YFSETQ. The CDR3 DNA sequence: TGCGCCAGCAGCTTATGGGACAGGGAGGATGGCTACACCTTC. This sequence encodes CASSLWDREDGYTF.

The chain links TRBV4-3 to TRBJ1-1, with a possible D match to TRBD1 (5 bases). V was trimmed by 4 bases and J by 4 bases, leaving 13 bases between them. The CDR3 spans 14 residues. Germline V gives CDR1 LGHNA, CDR2 YSLEER. CDR3 nucleotide sequence: TGCGCCAGCAGCCTAAGGGGCTCCGGCACTGAAGCTTTCTTT. Protein: CASSLRGSGTEAFF.